The rows below give T cell receptor beta chains drawn from one sample of a study of T-cell memory formation after mild COVID-19. TCRdb itself ran the 5' RACE reads through MiXCR, one entry per CDR3 protein. The sample gives approximately 560,000 distinct CDR3 sequences, approximately 15% of which show up once; about 8.1% is in the top ten. Sequencing input: PBMCs or a T cell subset sorted from them (not recorded which). Receptors were obtained from an adult woman who had mild COVID-19 (a few samples of this study predate the infection). Cell type and time point are not known. Both conserved end residues are part of each CDR3. Each record gives: CDR3 length, J gene, V gene, D gene, clone size, CDR3 DNA, CDR3 protein. A D gene is named only where the DNA matches it firmly. Clone size is not always given. Where it is, it says once, few, many or a class for expanded clones.

>13|TRBJ1-3|TRBV7-2|NA|NA
TGTGCCAGCAGCTCGGGACACGGAAACACCATATATTTT
CASSSGHGNTIYF
>18|TRBJ2-2|TRBV4-2|TRBD2|NA
TGTGCCAGCAGCCAAGTCCCTAGCGGGGTAGGGTACACCGGGGAGCTGTTTTTT
CASSQVPSGVGYTGELFF
>17|TRBJ2-3|TRBV11-3|TRBD2|NA
TGTGCCAGCAGCCCGGGCACTAGCGGGGGACCCACAGATACGCAGTATTTT
CASSPGTSGGPTDTQYF
>15|TRBJ2-7|TRBV14|TRBD1|few
TGTGCCAGCAGCCAGACGGGACAGGGAGACTACGAGCAGTACTTC
CASSQTGQGDYEQYF
>14|TRBJ2-3|TRBV11-2|NA|few
TGTGCCAGCAGCTTTCGGGGTCCGGCAGATACGCAGTATTTT
CASSFRGPADTQYF
>13|TRBJ1-1|TRBV30|NA|NA
TGTGCCTGGAAAGAGGGTTTTTCTTCTGAAGCTTTCTTT
CAWKEGFSSEAFF
>14|TRBJ2-5|TRBV9|NA|NA
TGTGCCAGCAGCGTAAGCGCCTACCAGGGGACCCAGTACTTC
CASSVSAYQGTQYF
>12|TRBJ1-3|TRBV12-3/TRBV12-4|NA|NA
TGTGCCAGCACCCGGTCTGGAAACACCATATATTTT
CASTRSGNTIYF
>14|TRBJ2-1|TRBV7-3|TRBD1|NA
TGTGCCAGCAGCCCCGAGGGGGCGCTGGGTGAGCAGTTCTTC
CASSPEGALGEQFF
>15|TRBJ2-2|TRBV5-1|NA|NA
TGCGCCAGCAGCTCGGTCACTAGCAGTACCGGGGAGCTGTTTTTT
CASSSVTSSTGELFF
>15|TRBJ1-6|TRBV9|NA|NA
TGTGCCAGCAGCGTAGGAGGGATAGGTAATTCACCCCTCCACTTT
CASSVGGIGNSPLHF
>14|TRBJ2-5|TRBV9|TRBD1|NA
TGTGCCAGCAGCCGGGACAGGGGGCTCGAGACCCAGTACTTC
CASSRDRGLETQYF
>17|TRBJ2-1|TRBV19|NA|few
TGTGCCAGTAATCGCCCTTCGATGGCTCTAGGTCACGATGAGCAGTTCTTC
CASNRPSMALGHDEQFF
>15|TRBJ2-7|TRBV7-8|TRBD1|many
TGTGCCAGCAGCTGGGGGACAGGGGAGGCCTACGAGCAGTACTTC
CASSWGTGEAYEQYF
>13|TRBJ2-1|TRBV7-3|NA|few
TGTGCCAGCAGCTCTGGACGGACCAATGAGCAGTTCTTC
CASSSGRTNEQFF
>21|TRBJ2-3|TRBV27|TRBD1|few
TGTGCCAGCAGTTTCTCCATCCCTATCCGAGTCGGACAGGGGGGGGAAGATACGCAGTATTTT
CASSFSIPIRVGQGGEDTQYF
>13|TRBJ2-7|TRBV6-6|TRBD1|NA
TGTGCCAGCAGCTTACAGGGGTATTCCGAGCAGTACTTC
CASSLQGYSEQYF
>15|TRBJ1-5|TRBV4-2|NA|NA
TGTGCCAGCAGCCAAGCGGGGGGGTCGGGGCAGCCCCAGCATTTT
CASSQAGGSGQPQHF
>14|TRBJ2-5|TRBV5-1|TRBD1|NA
TGCGCCAGCAGCCCGTGGGACAGCAAAGAGACCCAGTACTTC
CASSPWDSKETQYF
>18|TRBJ2-4|TRBV4-1|NA|many
TGCGCCAGCAGCCAAATAGGACGAAAGGGACTAGCCAAAAACATTCAGTACTTC
CASSQIGRKGLAKNIQYF
>15|TRBJ2-3|TRBV5-1|TRBD2|few
TGCGCCAGCGCTTACCTCAGCGGGGTCACAGATACGCAGTATTTT
CASAYLSGVTDTQYF
>14|TRBJ2-7|TRBV10-3|NA|few
TGTGCCGTTACTAGAGGGGGACTCCCCTACGAGCAGTACTTC
CAVTRGGLPYEQYF
>15|TRBJ2-7|TRBV6-2/TRBV6-3|NA|NA
TGTGCCAGCGGGAAATATGAACACCACTCCTACGAGCAGTACTTC
CASGKYEHHSYEQYF
>15|TRBJ1-2|TRBV24-1|TRBD1|NA
TGTGCCACCAGTGCGTCGGACAGGGGGAACTATGGCTACACCTTC
CATSASDRGNYGYTF